These 24 T cell receptor beta chains came from one sample sequenced in a study of glioma-infiltrating T cells after dendritic cell vaccination. Time point noted: after dendritic cell vaccination, including at tumor progression/relapse. This table comes from immunoSEQ multiplex PCR, and its TCRdb copy is limited to in-frame clones, with some not included. The sample yields around 92,000 clones, about 85% seen once. The material sequenced was blood, taken after dendritic cell vaccination. These receptors all stem from a human donor with glioblastoma.

V and J are TRBV7-9 and TRBJ2-6; 8 positions match TRBD1. The CDR3 runs to 17 residues. Germline-derived CDR1 and CDR2 are SEHNR and FQNEAQ (reference sequence). The V and J ends lost 5 bases and 0 bases, in that order; junction bases with no gene match: 6. Here the CDR3 DNA reads TGTGCCAGCAGCCGGGGACAGGTTAGCTCTGGGGCCAACGTCCTGACTTTC. Translation gives CASSRGQVSSGANVLTF.

The J gene is TRBJ1-1, the V gene TRBV6-6; D is uncertain. Looked up from germline, CDR1 is MNHNY and CDR2 is SVGAGI (reference sequence). CDR3 size: 12 residues. The V gene lost 8 bases and the J gene lost 0 bases, with 7 bases spanning the gap. The CDR3: CASFELNTEAFF. The CDR3 DNA sequence: TGTGCCAGCTTTGAGCTGAACACTGAAGCTTTCTTT.

On this clone: The junction shows a germline mismatch at one end, possibly a read error. The chain joins TRBV7-7 to TRBJ2-7; D might be TRBD2 (5 bases). The germline CDR1 and CDR2 sequences are SSHAT and FNYEAQ (reference sequence). The CDR3 extends over 14 amino acids. This CDR3 is CASSPRPGSAPQYF. Written as DNA, the CDR3 is TGTGCTAGCAGCCCCCGCCCGGGTAGCGCCCCGCAGTACTTC.

The chain uses TRBV5-1 and TRBJ1-4; 8 bases fit TRBD1. CDR1 SGHRS and CDR2 YFSETQ come from the germline V gene. This CDR3 is built from 17 residues. J was trimmed by 7 bases and V by 1 base; bases with no gene match: 12. The DNA of the CDR3 is TGCGCCAGCAGCTTGCGACAGGGGCCTTCTGGACGTGAAAAACTGTTTTTT. Amino acids: CASSLRQGPSGREKLFF.

V usage is TRBV6-5 and J usage is TRBJ2-7, with 7 bases matching TRBD1. J gave up 7 bases and V 2 bases, and 5 bases lay outside the gene matches. Germline lookup yields CDR1 MNHEY and CDR2 SVGAGI. This CDR3 region has 13 residues. Written as DNA, the CDR3 is TGTGCCAGCAGTTACGAGGGGGCCAGGGAGCAGTACTTC. This sequence encodes CASSYEGAREQYF.

The gene calls are TRBV9 and TRBJ1-3; D not certain. CDR1 and CDR2 (germline): SGDLS, YYNGEE. Trimming took off 4 bases at V and 2 bases at J, with 13 bases between the two ends. CDR3 size: 15 residues. The CDR3 coding sequence is TGTGCCAGCAGCTCCCGCCTCGAGGCTGGAAACACCATATATTTT. This sequence encodes CASSSRLEAGNTIYF.

The J gene is TRBJ2-3, the V gene TRBV9, with a tentative D call TRBD2 (6 bases). This CDR3 has 16 amino acids. CDR1 and CDR2 from the germline V gene are SGDLS and YYNGEE. Deletions cut 3 bases from V and 1 base from J, with 15 bases between. This CDR3 reads CASSGGAGAGTDTQYF. The DNA for the CDR3 is TGTGCCAGCAGCGGAGGAGCGGGCGCCGGCACAGATACGCAGTATTTT.

V gene TRBV4-1 combines with J gene TRBJ1-1; D possibly corresponds to TRBD1 (6 bases). The CDR3 length is 13 residues. From germline, CDR1 is MGHRA and CDR2 YSYEKL. V was clipped by 6 bases and J by 5 bases, with 13 bases between them. The CDR3 DNA follows: TGCGCCAGCAGTCGAGGGGGAAAAACTGAAGCTTTCTTT. Translated: CASSRGGKTEAFF.

This clone appeared a single time. Other DNA sequences in this sample translate to the same CDR3. The V call is TRBV5-1, the J call TRBJ1-1, with TRBD1 identical over 8 bases. Germline assignment: CDR1 SGHRS and CDR2 YFSETQ. Trimming at V came to 0 bases and at J to 4 bases, leaving 2 bases not matched to a gene. The CDR3 contains 14 residues. CDR3: CASSLAGGSTEAFF. In DNA form, the CDR3 reads TGCGCCAGCAGCTTGGCAGGGGGCAGCACTGAAGCTTTCTTT.

This clone was seen only once. The J gene is TRBJ1-3, the V gene TRBV9; 12 bases fit TRBD1. V was clipped by 0 bases and J by 6 bases; unmatched bases: 10. Germline V gene lookup returns CDR1 SGDLS and CDR2 YYNGEE. The CDR3 totals 18 residues. CDR3 sequence reads: CASSVAWGDRGQENTIYF. Written as DNA, the CDR3 is TGTGCCAGCAGCGTAGCTTGGGGGGACAGGGGGCAGGAAAACACCATATATTTT.

This clone showed up just a few times. The chain joins TRBV6-1 to TRBJ2-7; 7 nucleotides line up with TRBD1. Germline lookup yields CDR1 MNHNS and CDR2 SASEGT. With 3 bases clipped from V and 7 bases from J, the junction kept 12 bases outside the gene matches. The CDR3 extends over 15 amino acids. CDR3 coding DNA: TGTGCCAGCAGTGACACCGAACAGGGGATTCTAGAGCAGTACTTC. Its translation is CASSDTEQGILEQYF.

This clone was seen a few times. The chain combines TRBV19 with TRBJ1-4; 8 bases align to TRBD1. This CDR3 spans 13 amino acids. J gave up 8 bases and V 7 bases, and 6 bases lay outside the gene matches. Germline CDR1 LNHDA, CDR2 SQIVND (reference sequence). The CDR3 protein is CASIGYRGEKLFF. CDR3 DNA sequence: TGTGCCAGTATTGGTTACAGGGGGGAAAAACTGTTTTTT.

V gene TRBV6-6 combines with J gene TRBJ2-3; D remains ambiguous. This CDR3 has 13 residues. V was trimmed by 2 bases and J by 6 bases, leaving 9 bases between them. Germline lookup yields CDR1 MNHNY and CDR2 SVGAGI (reference sequence). CDR3: CASSYPFLDTQYF. As DNA, the CDR3 is TGTGCCAGCAGTTACCCGTTCTTGGATACGCAGTATTTT.

This clone was detected only a few times. The CDR3 is CASSPAGTGVVAQYF. CDR3 DNA sequence: TGTGCCAGCAGTCCCGCCGGGACAGGGGTAGTTGCGCAGTACTTC. The chain carries TRBV27 and TRBJ2-7, with 10 bases lining up with TRBD1. V lost 5 bases to trimming and J lost 9 bases; unmatched junction nucleotides: 13. CDR1 is MNHEY and CDR2 is SMNVEV in the germline V gene (reference sequence). The CDR3 runs to 15 residues.

The chain has TRBV6-1 and TRBJ1-2, with D possibly being TRBD1 (5 bases). The CDR3 loop spans 14 amino acids. CDR1 and CDR2 from the germline V gene are MNHNS and SASEGT. Trimming shortened V by 3 bases and J by 1 base, and 9 bases separated the two germline ends. CDR3 nucleotide sequence: TGTGCCAGCAGTGAGGGGCGGTATAACTATGGCTACACCTTC. Translation: CASSEGRYNYGYTF.

The chain combines TRBV5-1 with TRBJ1-2; 8 positions agree with TRBD1. V gave up 4 bases and J gave up 3 bases; unmatched junction bases: 5. The CDR3 loop spans 14 amino acids. Germline loops: CDR1 SGHRS, CDR2 YFSETQ. DNA for the CDR3: TGCGCCAGCAGCGCGGACAGGGTTGACTATGGCTACACCTTC. Translating it yields CASSADRVDYGYTF.

This rearrangement joins TRBV5-1 to TRBJ2-1; D is unresolved. This CDR3 spans 12 amino acids. Germline values: CDR1 SGHRS, CDR2 YFSETQ. V was clipped by 4 bases and J by 10 bases, with 12 bases between them. The CDR3, as DNA: TGCGCCAGCAGCGAAACTCAGACAGAGCAGTTCTTC. It encodes CASSETQTEQFF.

This rearrangement joins TRBV2 to TRBJ2-1; 14 bases agree with TRBD2. There are 14 residues in the CDR3. V lost 6 bases and J lost 8; bases outside the gene matches: 3. CDR1 is SNHLY and CDR2 is FYNNEI in the germline V gene. CDR3 region: CASRWGLAGDEQFF. The CDR3 DNA follows: TGTGCCAGCAGATGGGGACTAGCGGGAGATGAGCAGTTCTTC.

CDR3 protein: CAWSPGQGKTQYF. CDR3 bases: TGTGCCTGGAGCCCGGGACAGGGGAAGACCCAGTACTTC. The rearrangement links TRBV30 to TRBJ2-5, with 10 bases identical to TRBD1. The CDR3 has 13 residues. After removal of 3 bases from V and 6 bases from J, the junction contained 4 bases not matched to a gene. Germline V gene data show CDR1 as GTSNPN and CDR2 as SVGIG (reference sequence).

The chain links TRBV7-9 to TRBJ1-1; D is unclear. The CDR3 is made up of 12 amino acids. Germline V gene lookup returns CDR1 SEHNR and CDR2 FQNEAQ (reference sequence). Trimming cost V 5 bases and J 10 bases, with 14 bases left between them. Written as DNA, the CDR3 is TGTGCCAGCAGCCTAGATACGGGATCAGCTTTCTTT. This codes for CASSLDTGSAFF.

V is TRBV5-6 and J is TRBJ2-1, with D possibly matching TRBD2 (5 bases). The CDR3 sequence is 15 residues long. The V gene lost 2 bases and the J gene lost 1 base, with 10 bases spanning the gap. Germline loops: CDR1 SGHDT, CDR2 YYEEEE. CDR3 sequence (DNA): TGTGCCAGCAGCTTTATCAGCGGATCCTACAATGAGCAGTTCTTC. Protein product: CASSFISGSYNEQFF. The variable domain in full, with the rest retrieved from reference TRBV5-6 and TRBJ2-1, is DAGVTQSPTHLIKTRGQQVTLRCSPKSGHDTVSWYQQALGQGPQFIFQYYEEEERQRGNFPDRFSGHQFPNYSSELNVNALLLGDSALYLCASSFISGSYNEQFFGPGTRLTVL.

The chain links TRBV28 to TRBJ1-2; D uncertain. Germline lookup yields CDR1 MDHEN and CDR2 SYDVKM. CDR3 length equals 14 residues. Between the trimmed V and J ends, which lost 5 bases and 0 bases, there was a span of 10 bases. The CDR3 sequence: CASSLLVSNYGYTF. The CDR3 DNA follows: TGTGCCAGCAGTCTACTCGTATCTAACTATGGCTACACCTTC.

This chain links TRBV5-1 with TRBJ2-3; TRBD1 is a possible D gene (7 bases). Germline CDR1 reads SGHRS; CDR2 reads YFSETQ. The V end was cut by 0 bases, the J end by 3 bases, with 14 bases between. The CDR3 is made up of 16 amino acids. The CDR3 loop reads CASSLAGQGGTDTQYF. CDR3 sequence (DNA): TGCGCCAGCAGCTTGGCCGGCCAGGGGGGAACAGATACGCAGTATTTT.

The V call is TRBV29-1, the J call TRBJ2-7; a weak D match, TRBD1 (6 bases). The CDR3 is made up of 14 amino acids. With 4 bases removed from V and 1 base from J, the gap between germline ends came to 14 bases. Germline V gene sequence: CDR1 SQVTM, CDR2 ANQGSEA. The CDR3 DNA is TGCAGCGTTGGTGGACAGCTTGGTTCCTACGAGCAGTACTTC. Translation: CSVGGQLGSYEQYF.